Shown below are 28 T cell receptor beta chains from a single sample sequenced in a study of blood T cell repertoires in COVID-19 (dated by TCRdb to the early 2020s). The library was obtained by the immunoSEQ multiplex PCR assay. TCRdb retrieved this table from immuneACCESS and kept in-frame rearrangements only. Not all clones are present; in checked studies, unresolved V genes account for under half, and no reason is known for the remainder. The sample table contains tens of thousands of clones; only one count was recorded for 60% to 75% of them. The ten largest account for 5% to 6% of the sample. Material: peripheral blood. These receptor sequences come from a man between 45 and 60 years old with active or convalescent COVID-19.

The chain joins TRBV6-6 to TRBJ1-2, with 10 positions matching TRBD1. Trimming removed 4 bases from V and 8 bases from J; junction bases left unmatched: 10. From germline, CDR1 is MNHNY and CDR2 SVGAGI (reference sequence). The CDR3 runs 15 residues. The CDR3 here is CASSSRGQGTGGYTF. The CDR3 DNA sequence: TGTGCCAGCAGTTCACGGGGACAGGGGACGGGGGGCTACACCTTC.

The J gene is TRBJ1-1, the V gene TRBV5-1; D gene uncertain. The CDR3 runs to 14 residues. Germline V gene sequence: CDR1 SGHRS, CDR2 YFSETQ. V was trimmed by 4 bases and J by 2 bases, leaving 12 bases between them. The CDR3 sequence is CASSHTKANTEAFF. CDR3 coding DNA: TGCGCCAGCAGCCACACTAAAGCTAACACTGAAGCTTTCTTT.

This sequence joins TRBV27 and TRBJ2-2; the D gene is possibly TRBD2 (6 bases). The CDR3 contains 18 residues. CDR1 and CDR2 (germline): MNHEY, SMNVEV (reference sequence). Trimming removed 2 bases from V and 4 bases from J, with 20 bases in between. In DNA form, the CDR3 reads TGTGCCAGCAGTTTACGACGACTAGACGGCCGCAGCACCGGGGAGCTGTTTTTT. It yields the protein CASSLRRLDGRSTGELFF.

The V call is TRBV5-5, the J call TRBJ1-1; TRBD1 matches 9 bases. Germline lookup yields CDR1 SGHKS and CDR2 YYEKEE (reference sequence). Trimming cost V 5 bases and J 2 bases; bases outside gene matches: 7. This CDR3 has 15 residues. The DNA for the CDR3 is TGTGCCAGCAGTTTAGGGACAGGGTTAAACACTGAAGCTTTCTTT. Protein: CASSLGTGLNTEAFF.

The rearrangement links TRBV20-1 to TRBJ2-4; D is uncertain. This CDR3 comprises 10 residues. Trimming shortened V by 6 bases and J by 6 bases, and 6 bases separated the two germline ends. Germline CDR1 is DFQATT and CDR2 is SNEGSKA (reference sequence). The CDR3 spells CSALRNIQYF. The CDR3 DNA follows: TGCAGTGCCCTCCGAAACATTCAGTACTTC.

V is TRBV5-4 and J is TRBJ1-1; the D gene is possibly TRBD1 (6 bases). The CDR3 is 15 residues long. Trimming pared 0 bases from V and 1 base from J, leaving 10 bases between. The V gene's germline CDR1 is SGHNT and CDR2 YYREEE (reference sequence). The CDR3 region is CASSLEGQRNTEAFF. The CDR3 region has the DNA TGTGCCAGCAGCTTGGAAGGACAGAGGAACACTGAAGCTTTCTTT.

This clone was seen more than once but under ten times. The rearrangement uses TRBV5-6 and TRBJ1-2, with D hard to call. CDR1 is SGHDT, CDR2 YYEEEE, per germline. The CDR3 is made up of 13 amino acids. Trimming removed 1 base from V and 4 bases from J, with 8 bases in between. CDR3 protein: CASSLSGPYGYTF. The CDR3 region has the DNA TGTGCCAGCAGCTTGTCAGGTCCCTATGGCTACACCTTC.

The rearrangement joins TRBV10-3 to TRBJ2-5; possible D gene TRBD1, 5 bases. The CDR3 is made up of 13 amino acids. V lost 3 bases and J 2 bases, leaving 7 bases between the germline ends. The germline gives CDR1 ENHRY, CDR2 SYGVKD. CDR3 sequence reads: CAISDRAQETQYF. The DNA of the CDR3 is TGTGCCATCAGTGACAGGGCGCAAGAGACCCAGTACTTC.

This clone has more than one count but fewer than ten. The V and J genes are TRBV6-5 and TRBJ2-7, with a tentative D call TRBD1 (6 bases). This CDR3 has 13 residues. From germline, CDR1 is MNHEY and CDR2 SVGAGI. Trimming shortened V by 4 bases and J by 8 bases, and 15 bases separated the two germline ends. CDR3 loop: CASSSVGGKQQYF. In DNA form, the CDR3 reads TGTGCCAGCAGTTCGGTAGGGGGTAAACAGCAGTACTTC.

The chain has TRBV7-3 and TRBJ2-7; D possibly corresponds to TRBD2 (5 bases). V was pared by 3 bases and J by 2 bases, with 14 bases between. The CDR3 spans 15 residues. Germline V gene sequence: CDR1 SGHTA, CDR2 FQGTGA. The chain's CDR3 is CASSFHGIGTYEQYF. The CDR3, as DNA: TGTGCCAGCAGCTTTCACGGGATTGGGACCTACGAGCAGTACTTC. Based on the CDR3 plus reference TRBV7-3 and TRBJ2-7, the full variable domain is GAGVSQTPSNKVTEKGKYVELRCDPISGHTALYWYRQSLGQGPEFLIYFQGTGAADDSGLPNDRFFAVRPEGSVSTLKIQRTERGDSAVYLCASSFHGIGTYEQYFGPGTRLTVT.

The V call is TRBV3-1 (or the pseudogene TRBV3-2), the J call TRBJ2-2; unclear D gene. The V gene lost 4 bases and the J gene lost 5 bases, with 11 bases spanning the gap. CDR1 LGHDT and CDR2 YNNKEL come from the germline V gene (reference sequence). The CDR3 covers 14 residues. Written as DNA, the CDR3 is TGTGCCAGCAGCCCCGCACGGTCTACCGGGGAGCTGTTTTTT. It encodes CASSPARSTGELFF.

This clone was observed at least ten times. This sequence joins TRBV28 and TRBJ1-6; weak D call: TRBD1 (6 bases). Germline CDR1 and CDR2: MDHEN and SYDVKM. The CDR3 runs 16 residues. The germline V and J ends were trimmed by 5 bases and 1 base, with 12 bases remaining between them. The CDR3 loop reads CASSLPRGSYNSPLHF. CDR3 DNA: TGTGCCAGCAGTCTACCCAGGGGTTCCTATAATTCACCCCTCCACTTT.

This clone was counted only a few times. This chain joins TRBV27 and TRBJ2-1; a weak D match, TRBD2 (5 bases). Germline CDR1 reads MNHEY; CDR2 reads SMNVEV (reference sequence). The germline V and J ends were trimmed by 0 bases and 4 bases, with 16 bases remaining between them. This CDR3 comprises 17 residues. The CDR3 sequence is CASSLSGRSSQYNEQFF. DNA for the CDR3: TGTGCCAGCAGTTTATCCGGTCGATCTAGCCAATACAATGAGCAGTTCTTC.

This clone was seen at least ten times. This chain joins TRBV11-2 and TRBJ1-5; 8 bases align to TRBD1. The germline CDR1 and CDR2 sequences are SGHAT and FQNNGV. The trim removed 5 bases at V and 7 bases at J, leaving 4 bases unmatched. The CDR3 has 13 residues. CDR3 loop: CASSDRGEQPQHF. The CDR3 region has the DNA TGTGCCAGCAGCGACAGGGGAGAACAGCCCCAGCATTTT. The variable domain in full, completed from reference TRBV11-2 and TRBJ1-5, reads EAGVAQSPRYKIIEKRQSVAFWCNPISGHATLYWYQQILGQGPKLLIQFQNNGVVDDSQLPKDRFSAERLKGVDSTLKIQPAKLEDSAVYLCASSDRGEQPQHFGDGTRLSIL.

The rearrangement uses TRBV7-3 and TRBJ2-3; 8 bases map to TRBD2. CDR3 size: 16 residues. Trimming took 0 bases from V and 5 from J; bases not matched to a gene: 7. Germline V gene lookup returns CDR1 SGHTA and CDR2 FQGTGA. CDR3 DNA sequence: TGTGCCAGCAGCTTAACGTTAGGAGCGGGGGTAGATACGCAGTATTTT. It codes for CASSLTLGAGVDTQYF. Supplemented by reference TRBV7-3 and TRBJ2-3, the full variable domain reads GAGVSQTPSNKVTEKGKYVELRCDPISGHTALYWYRQSLGQGPEFLIYFQGTGAADDSGLPNDRFFAVRPEGSVSTLKIQRTERGDSAVYLCASSLTLGAGVDTQYFGPGTRLTVL.

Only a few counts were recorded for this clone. CDR3 in DNA: TGTGCCATCAGTACACGACTCACAGGACGCTCTGGAAACACCATATATTTT. Translated: CAISTRLTGRSGNTIYF. This sequence joins TRBV10-3 and TRBJ1-3; perhaps TRBD1 as D (5 bases). Germline CDR1 ENHRY, CDR2 SYGVKD. This CDR3 comprises 17 residues. Between the trimmed V and J ends, which lost 5 bases and 0 bases, there was a span of 17 bases.

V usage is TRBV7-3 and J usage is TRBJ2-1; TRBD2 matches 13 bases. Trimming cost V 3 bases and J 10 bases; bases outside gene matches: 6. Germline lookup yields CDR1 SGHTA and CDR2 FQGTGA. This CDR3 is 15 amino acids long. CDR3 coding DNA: TGTGCCAGCAGCTTGACTAGCGGGGGGCCATGGGAGCAGTTCTTC. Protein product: CASSLTSGGPWEQFF.

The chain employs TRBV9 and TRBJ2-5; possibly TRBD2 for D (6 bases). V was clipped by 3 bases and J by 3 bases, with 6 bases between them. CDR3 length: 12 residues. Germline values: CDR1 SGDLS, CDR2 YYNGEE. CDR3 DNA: TGTGCCAGCAGCGGGGGGGAAGAGACCCAGTACTTC. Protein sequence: CASSGGEETQYF. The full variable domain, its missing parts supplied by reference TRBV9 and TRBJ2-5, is DSGVTQTPKHLITATGQRVTLRCSPRSGDLSVYWYQQSLDQGLQFLIQYYNGEERAKGNILERFSAQQFPDLHSELNLSSLELGDSALYFCASSGGEETQYFGPGTRLLVL.

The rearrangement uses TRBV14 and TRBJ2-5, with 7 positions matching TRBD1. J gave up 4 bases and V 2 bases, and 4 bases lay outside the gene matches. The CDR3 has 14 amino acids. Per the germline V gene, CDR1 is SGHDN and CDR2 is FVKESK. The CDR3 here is CASSQIGGGETQYF. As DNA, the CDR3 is TGTGCCAGCAGCCAAATAGGGGGCGGAGAGACCCAGTACTTC.

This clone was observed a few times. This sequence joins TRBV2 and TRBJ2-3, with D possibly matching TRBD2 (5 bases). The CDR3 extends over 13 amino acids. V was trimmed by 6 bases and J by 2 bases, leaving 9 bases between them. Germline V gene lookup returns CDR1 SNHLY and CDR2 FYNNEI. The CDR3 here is CASSGGLTDTQYF. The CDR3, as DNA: TGTGCCAGCAGCGGTGGACTCACAGATACGCAGTATTTT.

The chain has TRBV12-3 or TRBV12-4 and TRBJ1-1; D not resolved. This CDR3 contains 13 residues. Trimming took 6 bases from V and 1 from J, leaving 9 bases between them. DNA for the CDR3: TGTGCCAGCAGCCCCAGTCAGAACACTGAAGCTTTCTTT. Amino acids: CASSPSQNTEAFF.

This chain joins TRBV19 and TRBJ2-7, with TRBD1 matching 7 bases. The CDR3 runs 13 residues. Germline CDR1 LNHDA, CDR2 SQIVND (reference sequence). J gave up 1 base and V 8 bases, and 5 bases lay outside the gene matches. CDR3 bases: TGTGCCAGTGAGGGGACAGATTCCTACGAGCAGTACTTC. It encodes CASEGTDSYEQYF.

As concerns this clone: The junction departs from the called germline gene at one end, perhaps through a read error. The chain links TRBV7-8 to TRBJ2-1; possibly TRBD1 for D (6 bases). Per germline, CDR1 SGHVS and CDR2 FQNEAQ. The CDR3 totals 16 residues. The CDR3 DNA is TGTGTCAGCAGCCGACGGGATGGGGGCGCGTCCAATGAGCAGTTCTTC. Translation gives CVSSRRDGGASNEQFF.

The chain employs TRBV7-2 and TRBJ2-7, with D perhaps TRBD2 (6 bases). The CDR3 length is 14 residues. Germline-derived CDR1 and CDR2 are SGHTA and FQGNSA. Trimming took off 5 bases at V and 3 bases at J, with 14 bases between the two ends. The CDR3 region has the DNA TGTGCCAGCAGCCCTAGCGCGGACATCTACGAGCAGTACTTC. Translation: CASSPSADIYEQYF.

The CDR3 loop reads CASSPTSGGGTQYF. Here the CDR3 DNA reads TGTGCCAGCAGCCCCACTAGCGGGGGTGGGACCCAGTACTTC. The chain couples TRBV3-1 (or the pseudogene TRBV3-2) to TRBJ2-5; 11 nucleotides match TRBD2. This CDR3 has 14 amino acids. V dropped 4 bases and J dropped 7; count of bases not matched to a gene: 5. The germline CDR1 and CDR2 sequences are LGHDT and YNNKEL (reference sequence).

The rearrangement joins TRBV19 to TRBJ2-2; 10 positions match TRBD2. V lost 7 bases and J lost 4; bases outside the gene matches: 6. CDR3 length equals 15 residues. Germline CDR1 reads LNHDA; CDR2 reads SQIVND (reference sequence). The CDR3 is CASNPSGGATGELFF. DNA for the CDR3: TGTGCCAGTAACCCTAGCGGGGGAGCCACCGGGGAGCTGTTTTTT.

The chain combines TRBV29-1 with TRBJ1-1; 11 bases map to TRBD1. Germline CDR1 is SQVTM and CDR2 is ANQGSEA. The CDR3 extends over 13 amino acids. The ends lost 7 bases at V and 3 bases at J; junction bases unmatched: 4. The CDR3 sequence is CSAGDRGYTEAFF. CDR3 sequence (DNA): TGCAGCGCCGGGGACAGGGGGTACACTGAAGCTTTCTTT.

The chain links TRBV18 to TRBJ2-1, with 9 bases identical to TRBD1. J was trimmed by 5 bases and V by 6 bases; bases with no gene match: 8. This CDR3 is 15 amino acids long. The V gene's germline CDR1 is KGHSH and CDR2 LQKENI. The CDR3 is CASSWDREVNNEQFF. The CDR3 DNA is TGTGCCAGCTCTTGGGACAGGGAGGTAAACAATGAGCAGTTCTTC.